The rows below give T cell receptor beta chains drawn from one sample of a study of regulatory T cells in long-lasting Graves disease. One entry per CDR3 protein results from TCRdb running MiXCR on the multiplex PCR reads. The sample has 400,000 to 450,000 distinct CDR3 sequences; 16% are singletons. This sample was also put to use in a study of T cells in Graves' hyperthyroidism and ophthalmopathy.

The specimen was peripheral blood mononuclear cells (PBMCs), collected at new diagnosis, from a patient treated with antithyroid drugs. Receptors originate from a woman younger than 45 with Graves disease. The CDR3 runs from the conserved cysteine through the conserved F or W. Each record gives: V gene, J gene, D gene, CDR3 protein. A D gene is named only where the DNA matches it firmly.

TRBV6-2/TRBV6-3	TRBJ2-7	NA	CASKHGLGASYEQYF
TRBV5-1	TRBJ1-3	TRBD1	CASSLLVTGASGNTIYF
TRBV29-1	TRBJ2-7	NA	CSVEDNDAYEQYF
TRBV3-1	TRBJ1-2	TRBD1	CASSHGQVIMGYGYTF
TRBV12-3/TRBV12-4	TRBJ1-5	NA	CASSPSQTIQPQHF
TRBV20-1	TRBJ1-1	NA	CSAPGAGPNTEAFF
TRBV11-2	TRBJ2-7	NA	CASRGFKGSYEQYF
TRBV12-5	TRBJ2-1	TRBD1	CASGSSLSGGAWNEQFF
TRBV10-1	TRBJ2-2	NA	CARPYSNTGELFF
TRBV6-1	TRBJ2-1	NA	CASGGQGLAGGAYNEQFF
TRBV11-3	TRBJ2-1	TRBD2	CASNPSGSSYNEQFF
TRBV19	TRBJ2-3	TRBD2	CASRRGLGTDTQYF
TRBV28	TRBJ2-3	NA	CASSLIDTQYF
TRBV4-2	TRBJ2-1	NA	CASSQRERDEQFF
TRBV18	TRBJ1-1	TRBD1	CASSRDRSGRNTEAFF
TRBV13	TRBJ1-2	TRBD1	CASRPRQGRSGYTF
TRBV2	TRBJ2-7	TRBD2	CASSATSGRSSEQYF
TRBV4-1	TRBJ1-2	NA	CASSQDLSLREAYGYTF
TRBV7-2	TRBJ2-7	TRBD2	CASSLLGLAGGQYF
TRBV4-3	TRBJ2-7	TRBD1	CASSQRAQGAAYEQYF
TRBV5-1	TRBJ2-6	NA	CASSNNRGAHSGANVLTF
TRBV20-1	TRBJ2-2	TRBD2	CSAISGTSGAGELFF
TRBV15	TRBJ2-7	TRBD2	CATSRTSGSYEQYF
TRBV5-1	TRBJ1-1	NA	CASSLAREGGNTEAFF
TRBV2	TRBJ2-1	NA	CASSDPYRGAFF
TRBV20-1	TRBJ2-1	NA	CSAREGRIAYNEQFF
TRBV4-1	TRBJ2-1	NA	CASSQDRRTRDDNEQFF
TRBV5-1	TRBJ2-7	NA	CASGALGRYEQYF
TRBV7-8	TRBJ1-5	NA	CASSLVRRDLRNNQPQHF
TRBV18	TRBJ2-7	NA	CASSPRDSYIEQYF
TRBV7-9	TRBJ2-1	NA	CASSLARTSGTGGEQFF
TRBV5-4	TRBJ2-5	NA	CASSLGLTSQETQYF
TRBV5-1	TRBJ2-3	TRBD2	CASSTGLAGLSSTDTQYF
TRBV27	TRBJ1-5	NA	CASSLFGTGNQPQHF
TRBV6-5	TRBJ1-4	TRBD1	CASRYGGTDEKLFF
TRBV5-1	TRBJ2-5	NA	CASSPGGGLDGETQYF
TRBV4-2	TRBJ2-1	TRBD2	CASSQDLGSGRDEQFF
TRBV19	TRBJ1-2	NA	CASSMDRGKSGGYTF
TRBV7-8	TRBJ2-5	NA	CASSQTGRPETQYF
TRBV18	TRBJ1-5	NA	CASSPPGRIENQPQHF
TRBV15	TRBJ1-4	NA	CATGNVEKLFF
TRBV11-1	TRBJ2-3	TRBD2	CASSRDYHTQYF
TRBV5-6	TRBJ1-6	TRBD1	CASSPTTGYNSPLHF
TRBV18	TRBJ1-2	NA	CASSLKQDPYGYTF